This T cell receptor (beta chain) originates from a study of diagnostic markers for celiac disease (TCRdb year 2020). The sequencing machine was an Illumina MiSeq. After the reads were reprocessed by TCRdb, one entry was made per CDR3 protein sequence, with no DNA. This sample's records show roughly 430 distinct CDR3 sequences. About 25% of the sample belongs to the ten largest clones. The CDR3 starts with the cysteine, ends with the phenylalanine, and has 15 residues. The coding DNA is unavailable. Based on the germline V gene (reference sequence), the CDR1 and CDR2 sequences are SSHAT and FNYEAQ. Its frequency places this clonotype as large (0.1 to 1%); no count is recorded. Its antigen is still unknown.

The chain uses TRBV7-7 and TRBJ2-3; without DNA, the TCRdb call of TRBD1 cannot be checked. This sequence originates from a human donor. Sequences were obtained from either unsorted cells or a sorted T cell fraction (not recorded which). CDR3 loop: CASSLTGARTDTQYF.